A selection of T cell receptor beta chains follows, all from one sample in a study of blood T cell repertoires in COVID-19. Assay: immunoSEQ multiplex PCR; the TCRdb copy retains only in-frame clones and omits some. Here the sample spans approximately 51,000 clones, around 87% being singletons. The sequenced material came from peripheral blood. The receptors derive from a man between 40 and 49 years old with active COVID-19. Both conserved end residues are part of each CDR3. The order of the fields is V gene, CDR3 length, J gene, clone size, D gene, CDR3 DNA, CDR3 protein. The D gene is left open where the match is weak. The size of a clone is reported for some rows only, either as once, few or many, or as a class for expanded clones.

V: TRBV14
length: 14
J: TRBJ1-1
size: -
D: -
DNA: TGTGCCAGCAGCCAAGTTGGAGGGAAAACTGAAGCTTTCTTT
CDR3: CASSQVGGKTEAFF

V: TRBV30
length: 11
J: TRBJ1-1
size: once
D: -
DNA: TGTGCCTGGAGTCCGGGGACTGAAGCTTTCTTT
CDR3: CAWSPGTEAFF

V: TRBV3-1/TRBV3-2
length: 15
J: TRBJ2-5
size: -
D: -
DNA: TGTGCCAGCAGCCAATCAACTAGCTCCCAAGAGACCCAGTACTTC
CDR3: CASSQSTSSQETQYF

V: TRBV11-3
length: 11
J: TRBJ2-7
size: -
D: -
DNA: TGTGCCAGCAGCGTCGCGGGCGAGCAGTACTTC
CDR3: CASSVAGEQYF

V: TRBV7-9
length: 14
J: TRBJ2-1
size: -
D: -
DNA: TGTGCCAGCAGCTTAGTCACGGGGTACAATGAGCAGTTCTTC
CDR3: CASSLVTGYNEQFF

V: TRBV9
length: 16
J: TRBJ2-7
size: -
D: TRBD1
DNA: TGTGCCAGCAGCAGCCAAGACAGGGGCCCCTTGGGGGAGCAGTACTTC
CDR3: CASSSQDRGPLGEQYF

V: TRBV10-1
length: 15
J: TRBJ2-7
size: few
D: -
DNA: TGCGCCAGCAGTGAAAGCTTCGGGGGAGCCTACGAGCAGTACTTC
CDR3: CASSESFGGAYEQYF

V: TRBV29-1
length: 14
J: TRBJ1-1
size: once
D: TRBD1
DNA: TGCAGCGGTCAGGACAGGGGGGTGAACACTGAAGCTTTCTTT
CDR3: CSGQDRGVNTEAFF

V: TRBV6-2/TRBV6-3
length: 15
J: TRBJ1-1
size: -
D: -
DNA: TGTGCCAGCAGTACGGGGGGGAGAGAGGCAACTGAAGCTTTCTTT
CDR3: CASSTGGREATEAFF

V: TRBV19
length: 19
J: TRBJ2-6
size: once
D: -
DNA: TGTGCCAGTAGTCCCAGGACAGCCCCGGCGGGCTCTGGGGCCAACGTCCTGACTTTC
CDR3: CASSPRTAPAGSGANVLTF

V: TRBV18
length: 12
J: TRBJ2-1
size: -
D: -
DNA: TGTGCCAGCTCCTCTGCGGACAATGAGCAGTTCTTC
CDR3: CASSSADNEQFF

V: TRBV4-1
length: 18
J: TRBJ1-2
size: -
D: -
DNA: TGCGCCAGCAGCCTACTCGTTTTAGCGGGCACAGGTTCGGAGGGCTACACCTTC
CDR3: CASSLLVLAGTGSEGYTF

V: TRBV10-1
length: 14
J: TRBJ1-5
size: -
D: -
DNA: TGCGCCAGCAGTGACAGTACAGGTAGTCAGCCCCAGCATTTT
CDR3: CASSDSTGSQPQHF

V: TRBV14
length: 15
J: TRBJ1-2
size: -
D: -
DNA: TGTGCCAGCAGCCTTTTCCCGGGGTGGAACTATGGCTACACCTTC
CDR3: CASSLFPGWNYGYTF

V: TRBV27
length: 17
J: TRBJ1-5
size: -
D: -
DNA: TGTGCCAGCAGCCCCCCGGGGAGGGGTAATAGCAATCAGCCCCAGCATTTT
CDR3: CASSPPGRGNSNQPQHF

V: TRBV7-3
length: 15
J: TRBJ2-3
size: once
D: TRBD1
DNA: TGTGCCAGCAGCTCTGGACAGGGGGATTCAGATACGCAGTATTTT
CDR3: CASSSGQGDSDTQYF

V: TRBV5-5
length: 15
J: TRBJ2-3
size: -
D: -
DNA: TGTGCCAGCAGCTTTTTTGGGGAGAGCACAGATACGCAGTATTTT
CDR3: CASSFFGESTDTQYF

V: TRBV9
length: 17
J: TRBJ2-3
size: once
D: TRBD2
DNA: TGTGCCAGCAGCGTTTCGGGACTAGAGTTTATCACAGATACGCAGTATTTT
CDR3: CASSVSGLEFITDTQYF

V: TRBV27
length: 12
J: TRBJ1-2
size: -
D: TRBD1
DNA: TGTGCCAGCAGTTCGGGACAGGGTGGCTACACCTTC
CDR3: CASSSGQGGYTF

V: TRBV3-1/TRBV3-2
length: 14
J: TRBJ2-7
size: -
D: -
DNA: TGTGCCAGCAGCCCGGGACACCGCTCCTACGAGCAGTACTTC
CDR3: CASSPGHRSYEQYF

V: TRBV5-1
length: 16
J: TRBJ2-7
size: -
D: TRBD1
DNA: TGCGCCAGCAGCTACCGGGGGACAGGGGGCTTCAACGAGCAGTACTTC
CDR3: CASSYRGTGGFNEQYF

V: TRBV5-1
length: 15
J: TRBJ1-6
size: -
D: -
DNA: TGCGCCAGCAGCTTAGCGGGGCGACGGGATTCACCCCTCCACTTT
CDR3: CASSLAGRRDSPLHF

V: TRBV19
length: 16
J: TRBJ2-2
size: -
D: TRBD2
DNA: TGTGCCAGTACCCCTAGCGGGAGGGCCGAAATCGGGGAGCTGTTTTTT
CDR3: CASTPSGRAEIGELFF

V: TRBV9
length: 13
J: TRBJ1-1
size: -
D: -
DNA: TGTGCCAGCAGTGCACAGGGTCTCCCTGAAGCTTTCTTT
CDR3: CASSAQGLPEAFF

V: TRBV28
length: 15
J: TRBJ1-3
size: -
D: -
DNA: TGTGCCAGCAGGAAGACTTCCTTCTCTGGAAACACCATATATTTT
CDR3: CASRKTSFSGNTIYF

V: TRBV4-1
length: 15
J: TRBJ2-7
size: -
D: -
DNA: TGCGCCAGCAGCCCCCGGGACACTGGCTCCTACGAGCAGTACTTC
CDR3: CASSPRDTGSYEQYF

V: TRBV29-1
length: 14
J: TRBJ2-7
size: -
D: -
DNA: TGCAGCGTTGTAGATAGAAGGAGCTCCTACGAGCAGTACTTC
CDR3: CSVVDRRSSYEQYF

V: TRBV28
length: 18
J: TRBJ2-3
size: -
D: TRBD2
DNA: TGTGCCAGCAGTTCGCGACTAGCGGGGCGTCCTAGCACAGATACGCAGTATTTT
CDR3: CASSSRLAGRPSTDTQYF

V: TRBV6-1
length: 15
J: TRBJ2-7
size: -
D: TRBD1
DNA: TGTGCCAGCAGTGAAGGGACAGGGGGACTCTACGAGCAGTACTTC
CDR3: CASSEGTGGLYEQYF

V: TRBV28
length: 13
J: TRBJ1-2
size: -
D: TRBD1
DNA: TGTGCCAGCAGTTCTGGACAGGGTTTCGGCTACACCTTC
CDR3: CASSSGQGFGYTF

V: TRBV19
length: 15
J: TRBJ1-3
size: -
D: -
DNA: TGTGCCAGTAGTATAAACCACAACTCTGGAAACACCATATATTTT
CDR3: CASSINHNSGNTIYF

V: TRBV24-1
length: 15
J: TRBJ2-3
size: once
D: -
DNA: TGTGCCACCAGTGATTACCCAGGGGAAACAGATACGCAGTATTTT
CDR3: CATSDYPGETDTQYF

V: TRBV19
length: 17
J: TRBJ1-1
size: -
D: TRBD1
DNA: TGTGCCAGTAGTATTTTTTCCGGGACAGGGGGAAACACTGAAGCTTTCTTT
CDR3: CASSIFSGTGGNTEAFF

V: TRBV19
length: 14
J: TRBJ2-7
size: -
D: TRBD1
DNA: TGTGCCAGTAGTATGAAGGGACAGCTCTACGAGCAGTACTTC
CDR3: CASSMKGQLYEQYF

V: TRBV24-1
length: 14
J: TRBJ1-2
size: -
D: -
DNA: TGTGCCACCAGTGACCCTGGACACTTCTATGGCTACACCTTC
CDR3: CATSDPGHFYGYTF

V: TRBV2
length: 14
J: TRBJ1-2
size: -
D: -
DNA: TGTGCCAGCAGGGAAAAGGGGATCGCATATGGCTACACCTTC
CDR3: CASREKGIAYGYTF

V: TRBV14
length: 14
J: TRBJ2-7
size: -
D: TRBD1
DNA: TGTGCCAGCAGCCTCTGGACAGGGGGCTACGAGCAGTACTTC
CDR3: CASSLWTGGYEQYF

V: TRBV19
length: 15
J: TRBJ2-5
size: -
D: -
DNA: TGTGCCAGTAGTATCTTGAGAAACAGACAAGAGACCCAGTACTTC
CDR3: CASSILRNRQETQYF

V: TRBV6-1
length: 13
J: TRBJ2-2
size: -
D: -
DNA: TGTGCCAGCAGTGAAGCCGGGTTCGGGGAGCTGTTTTTT
CDR3: CASSEAGFGELFF

V: TRBV6-6
length: 15
J: TRBJ2-1
size: once
D: TRBD1
DNA: TGTGCCAGCAGTTACGGGACAGGGTCCCCCAATGAGCAGTTCTTC
CDR3: CASSYGTGSPNEQFF

V: TRBV18
length: 17
J: TRBJ1-2
size: -
D: TRBD1
DNA: TGTGCCAGCTCACCATCGGACAGGGGGCGCGGTCTCTATGGCTACACCTTC
CDR3: CASSPSDRGRGLYGYTF

V: TRBV6-5
length: 16
J: TRBJ2-7
size: -
D: -
DNA: TGTGCCAGCAGTTACTCTGTCCCTTCAAGCGCCTACGAGCAGTACTTC
CDR3: CASSYSVPSSAYEQYF

V: TRBV9
length: 15
J: TRBJ2-3
size: -
D: TRBD2
DNA: TGTGCCAGCAGCGTGGACGGGAGGACCACAGATACGCAGTATTTT
CDR3: CASSVDGRTTDTQYF

V: TRBV5-1
length: 16
J: TRBJ1-4
size: -
D: -
DNA: TGCGCCAGCAGCTTGGAACTAGGGGGAGCAAATGAAAAACTGTTTTTT
CDR3: CASSLELGGANEKLFF

V: TRBV10-3
length: 15
J: TRBJ1-1
size: -
D: -
DNA: TGTGCCATCAGTGAGAGGGAGGGGATGAACACTGAAGCTTTCTTT
CDR3: CAISEREGMNTEAFF

V: TRBV10-2
length: 12
J: TRBJ2-7
size: -
D: TRBD1
DNA: TGCGCCAGCACCAGACAGGGGTACGAGCAGTACTTC
CDR3: CASTRQGYEQYF

V: TRBV29-1
length: 13
J: TRBJ2-1
size: -
D: -
DNA: TGCAGCGTTGGGCACATATCCTACAATGAGCAGTTCTTC
CDR3: CSVGHISYNEQFF

V: TRBV4-1
length: 15
J: TRBJ1-4
size: -
D: -
DNA: TGCGCCAGCAGCCGGGAGGGGACTTTGGGGGAAAAACTGTTTTTT
CDR3: CASSREGTLGEKLFF

V: TRBV5-4
length: 15
J: TRBJ2-5
size: -
D: TRBD2
DNA: TGTGCCAGCAGCTTGGTAATAGCGGGAGAAGAGACCCAGTACTTC
CDR3: CASSLVIAGEETQYF

V: TRBV19
length: 15
J: TRBJ1-3
size: -
D: -
DNA: TGTGCCAGTAGTATAGGCGGATACTCTGGAAACACCATATATTTT
CDR3: CASSIGGYSGNTIYF

V: TRBV6-5
length: 15
J: TRBJ1-2
size: -
D: -
DNA: TGTGCCAGCAGTTACTCGACCGGGTTCGGCTATGGCTACACCTTC
CDR3: CASSYSTGFGYGYTF

V: TRBV6-5
length: 13
J: TRBJ1-1
size: -
D: -
DNA: TGTGCCAGCAGTTCGATCGACAGAACTGAAGCTTTCTTT
CDR3: CASSSIDRTEAFF

V: TRBV5-4
length: 14
J: TRBJ1-1
size: few
D: TRBD1
DNA: TGTGCCAGCAGCGTTAGCAGGGGGCAAACTGAAGCTTTCTTT
CDR3: CASSVSRGQTEAFF

V: TRBV7-8
length: 13
J: TRBJ2-7
size: -
D: TRBD1
DNA: TGTGCCAGCAGCATCCTTACAGGGGGCGAGCAGTACTTC
CDR3: CASSILTGGEQYF

V: TRBV18
length: 12
J: TRBJ2-3
size: -
D: -
DNA: TGTGCCAGCTCACCGGACCAGGGTACGCAGTATTTT
CDR3: CASSPDQGTQYF

V: TRBV25-1
length: 16
J: TRBJ2-7
size: -
D: TRBD1
DNA: TGTGCCAGCAGTGAGCCCCGGACAGGGGGAGTTGACGAGCAGTACTTC
CDR3: CASSEPRTGGVDEQYF

V: TRBV5-1
length: 16
J: TRBJ2-6
size: -
D: TRBD1
DNA: TGCGCCAGCAGCCCCGGGACAGGGGGCGCGACCAACGTCCTGACTTTC
CDR3: CASSPGTGGATNVLTF

V: TRBV5-6
length: 16
J: TRBJ2-1
size: once
D: TRBD2
DNA: TGTGCCAGCAGCTTCCCGGCGGGAGAAGGATACAATGAGCAGTTCTTC
CDR3: CASSFPAGEGYNEQFF

V: TRBV5-4
length: 14
J: TRBJ2-1
size: -
D: TRBD2
DNA: TGTGCCAGCAGCCAGCGGGGCTCCTACAATGAGCAGTTCTTC
CDR3: CASSQRGSYNEQFF

V: TRBV29-1
length: 13
J: TRBJ1-2
size: -
D: TRBD1
DNA: TGCAGCGTCGCCTCGACAGGGCCTTATGGCTACACCTTC
CDR3: CSVASTGPYGYTF